This TCR beta chain was observed in a study of blood T cell repertoires in COVID-19. Study in general: The United States, Italy and Spain supplied acute and convalescent COVID-19 samples. PBMCs, B-cell-depleted T cells, or T cells were the source of the cDNA or gDNA that made up the material.

Germline CDR1 MDHEN, CDR2 SYDVKM. Trimming removed 2 bases from V and 7 bases from J; junction bases left unmatched: 3. The CDR3 runs 15 residues. Per the original data handling: Reference gene primer amplification yielded estimated nucleated cell counts. Repertoires were generated with immunoSEQ multiplex PCR, while TCRdb's copy carries only in-frame clones and drops some. Clone size and V and J calls were adopted from that table, with D and trimming inferred from the DNA. The repertoire holds 450,000 to 500,000 clones, with about nine tenths as singletons. Cohort 3 donors counted as recovered after two negative PCRs, clearance, or resolved symptoms.

The sequencing sample was made of PBMCs or T cells enriched from blood (not recorded which). The source is a woman in her sixties or seventies who had recovered from COVID-19. The chain has TRBV28 and TRBJ1-6; 9 positions agree with TRBD1. As DNA, the CDR3 is TGTGCCAGCAGTTTAGGGACAGGGATGAATTCACCCCTCCACTTT. Encoded protein: CASSLGTGMNSPLHF.